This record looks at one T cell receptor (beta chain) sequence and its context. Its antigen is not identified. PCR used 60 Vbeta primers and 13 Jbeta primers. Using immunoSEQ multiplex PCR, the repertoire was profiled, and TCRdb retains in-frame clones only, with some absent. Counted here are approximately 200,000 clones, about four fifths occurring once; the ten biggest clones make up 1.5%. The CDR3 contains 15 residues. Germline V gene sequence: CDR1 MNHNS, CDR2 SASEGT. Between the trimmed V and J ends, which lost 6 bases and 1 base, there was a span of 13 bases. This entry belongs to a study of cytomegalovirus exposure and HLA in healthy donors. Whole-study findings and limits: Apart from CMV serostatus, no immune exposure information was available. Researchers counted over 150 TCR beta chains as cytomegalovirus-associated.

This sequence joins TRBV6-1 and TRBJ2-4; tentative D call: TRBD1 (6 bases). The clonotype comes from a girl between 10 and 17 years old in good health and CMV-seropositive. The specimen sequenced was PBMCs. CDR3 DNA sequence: TGTGCCAGCAGCCAGGACAGTGTCGCCAAAAACATTCAGTACTTC. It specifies CASSQDSVAKNIQYF.